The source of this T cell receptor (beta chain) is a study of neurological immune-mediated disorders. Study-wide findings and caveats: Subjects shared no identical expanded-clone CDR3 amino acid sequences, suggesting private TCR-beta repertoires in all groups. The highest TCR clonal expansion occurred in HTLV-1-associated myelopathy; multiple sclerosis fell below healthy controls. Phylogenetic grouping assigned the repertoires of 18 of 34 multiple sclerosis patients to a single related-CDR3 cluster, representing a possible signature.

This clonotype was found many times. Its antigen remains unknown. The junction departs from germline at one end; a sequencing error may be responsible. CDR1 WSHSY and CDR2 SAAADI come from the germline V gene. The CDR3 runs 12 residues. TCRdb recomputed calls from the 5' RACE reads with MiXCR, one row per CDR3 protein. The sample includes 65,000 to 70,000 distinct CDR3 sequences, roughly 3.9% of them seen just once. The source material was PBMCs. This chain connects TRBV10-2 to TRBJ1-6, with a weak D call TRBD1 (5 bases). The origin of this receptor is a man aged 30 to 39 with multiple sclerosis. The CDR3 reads CASSDQQGRSYF. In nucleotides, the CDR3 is TGCGCCAGCAGTGACCAGCAGGGCAGGAGCTACTTT.